The 26 T cell receptor beta chains in this list originate from one sample, sequenced in a study of CD8+CD57+ T cells in acquired aplastic anemia. Profiles of TCR beta VDJ and CDR3 were generated from a genomic DNA template. Via MiXCR, TCRdb re-called the reads, giving one row per CDR3 protein. The sample carries fewer than 250,000 distinct CDR3 sequences, around 46% recorded once. Patients selected for sequencing had displayed CD8+CD57+ cell expansion by flow cytometry. What was sequenced was sorted CD4+, CD8+, or CD8+CD57+ T cells (not recorded which) from PBMCs. The receptor source for this set is a human donor with aplastic anemia.

This clonotype was counted at least ten times. This chain connects TRBV20-1 to TRBJ2-3, with D maybe TRBD2 (5 bases). V was clipped by 8 bases and J by 1 base, with 16 bases between them. CDR1 and CDR2 (germline): DFQATT, SNEGSKA (reference sequence). The CDR3 spans 14 residues. CDR3 loop: CSFGERWGTDTQYF. The DNA of the CDR3 is TGCAGTTTTGGGGAGCGGTGGGGCACAGATACGCAGTATTTT.

This clonotype has just a few counts. Since a much larger clone is just one base distant, this may be a read error. The chain employs TRBV14 and TRBJ2-1, with D uncertain. Germline values: CDR1 SGHDN, CDR2 FVKESK. The CDR3 contains 12 residues. The CDR3 DNA reads as TGTGCCAGCAGCCAGCTTATTGATGAGCAGCTCTTC. It encodes CASSQLIDEQLF.

This clonotype was counted a few times. The chain has TRBV5-1 and TRBJ2-3; D uncertain. The CDR3 consists of 12 residues. Germline loops: CDR1 SGHRS, CDR2 YFSETQ. V dropped 4 bases and J dropped 5 bases, with 8 bases sitting between them. The CDR3 loop reads CASSTGRDTQYF. Here the CDR3 DNA reads TGCGCCAGCAGCACCGGTCGAGATACGCAGTATTTT.

The rearrangement joins TRBV7-8 to TRBJ2-3; D not certain. V lost 6 bases, J lost 3 bases, and 16 bases lay in between. Per germline, CDR1 SGHVS and CDR2 FQNEAQ. This CDR3 region has 15 residues. The CDR3 protein is CASSYPNGVTDTQYF. Here the CDR3 DNA reads TGTGCCAGCAGTTACCCGAATGGGGTAACAGATACGCAGTATTTT.

This clonotype was seen repeatedly, ten times or more. This rearrangement joins TRBV5-1 to TRBJ1-1; the D is unclear. Germline-derived CDR1 and CDR2 are SGHRS and YFSETQ. V lost 2 bases, J lost 7 bases, and 6 bases lay in between. This CDR3 is 11 amino acids long. This CDR3 is CASSFGSEAFF. Written as DNA, the CDR3 is TGCGCCAGCAGCTTCGGGAGTGAAGCTTTCTTT.

On this clonotype: A single base separates this from a much larger clone, so it may be a read error. The chain links TRBV20-1 to TRBJ2-1; the match to TRBD2 covers 9 bases. Germline V lookup: CDR1 DFQATT, CDR2 SNEGSKA (reference sequence). The CDR3 sequence is 15 residues long. CDR3 region: CSATLASGDYNERFF. CDR3 nucleotides: TGCAGTGCTACCCTGGCTAGCGGGGACTACAATGAGCGGTTCTTC.

In its sample, this clonotype was seen once. V is TRBV12-3 or TRBV12-4 and J is TRBJ2-7; a weak D match, TRBD2 (6 bases). CDR3 size: 16 residues. The V end was cut by 6 bases, the J end by 0 bases, with 18 bases between. This CDR3 reads CASSGGAPPCSYEQYF. CDR3 nucleotide sequence: TGTGCCAGCAGCGGGGGTGCACCTCCGTGCTCCTACGAGCAGTACTTC.

In this sample, this clonotype turned up many times. J is TRBJ2-7 and V is TRBV29-1; D gene unclear. The CDR3 contains 13 residues. V shed 8 bases and J shed 3 bases, with 17 bases lying between them. Germline V CDR1 and CDR2: SQVTM, ANQGSEA. The CDR3 nucleotides read TGCAGCCCCTCCCAATTAAAATACTACGAGCAGTACTTC. Translating it yields CSPSQLKYYEQYF.

This sequence joins TRBV29-1 and TRBJ1-4; 10 positions match TRBD1. The V segment lost 5 bases and the J segment 7 bases; nucleotides outside the gene matches: 4. This CDR3 comprises 13 residues. CDR1 SQVTM and CDR2 ANQGSEA come from the germline V gene. The chain's CDR3 is CSVRTGGSEKLFF. CDR3 in DNA: TGCAGCGTTAGGACAGGGGGTAGTGAAAAACTGTTTTTT.

The V gene is TRBV29-1, the J gene TRBJ1-2; D remains ambiguous. V shed 1 base and J shed 4 bases, with 7 bases lying between them. This CDR3 is 12 amino acids long. CDR1 is SQVTM, CDR2 ANQGSEA, per germline. The DNA for the CDR3 is TGCAGCGTTGAAGTATCAGCCTATGGCTACACCTTC. It yields the protein CSVEVSAYGYTF. The full variable domain, completed using reference TRBV29-1 and TRBJ1-2, is SAVISQKPSRDICQRGTSLTIQCQVDSQVTMMFWYRQQPGQSLTLIATANQGSEATYESGFVIDKFPISRPNLTFSTLTVSNMSPEDSSIYLCSVEVSAYGYTFGSGTRLTVV.

This clonotype was counted at least ten times. V is TRBV29-1 and J is TRBJ1-2; D gene unclear. This CDR3 comprises 10 residues. With 3 bases removed from V and 14 bases from J, the gap between germline ends came to 13 bases. CDR1 is SQVTM, CDR2 ANQGSEA, per germline. CDR3 residues: CSVEEGLQTF. CDR3 nucleotide sequence: TGCAGCGTTGAGGAAGGACTCCAGACCTTC.

The gene calls are TRBV7-9 and TRBJ1-1, with 10 bases aligning to TRBD1. The germline V gene has CDR1 SEHNR and CDR2 FQNEAQ (reference sequence). The CDR3 has 16 residues. The V segment lost 5 bases and the J segment 4 bases; nucleotides outside the gene matches: 10. The CDR3 protein is CASSPSGTGVRTEAFF. The CDR3 coding sequence is TGTGCCAGCAGCCCATCCGGGACAGGGGTTCGCACTGAAGCTTTCTTT. The full variable domain, its missing parts supplied by reference TRBV7-9 and TRBJ1-1, is DTGVSQNPRHKITKRGQNVTFRCDPISEHNRLYWYRQTLGQGPEFLTYFQNEAQLEKSRLLSDRFSAERPKGSFSTLEIQRTEQGDSAMYLCASSPSGTGVRTEAFFGQGTRLTVV.

This chain links TRBV6-2 or TRBV6-3 with TRBJ2-7; 7 bases agree with TRBD1. This CDR3 is 12 amino acids long. Germline trimming cut 7 bases from V and 5 bases from J; bases unmatched to any gene: 5. Germline V gene lookup returns CDR1 MNHEY and CDR2 SVGEGT. This chain's CDR3 is CASTSTGHEQYF. In DNA form, the CDR3 reads TGTGCCAGCACTTCGACAGGGCACGAGCAGTACTTC.

The chain recombines TRBV27 with TRBJ1-2, with a weak D call TRBD1 (5 bases). The V gene lost 4 bases and the J gene lost 6 bases, with 9 bases spanning the gap. Germline V gene data show CDR1 as MNHEY and CDR2 as SMNVEV (reference sequence). The CDR3 runs 12 residues. CDR3 nucleotides: TGTGCCAGCAGTTCAGGGCCCCATGGCTACACCTTC. It specifies CASSSGPHGYTF.

This chain joins TRBV29-1 and TRBJ2-7; D remains unclear. The CDR3 is made up of 10 amino acids. V was shortened by 6 bases and J by 5 bases, with 8 bases between the two germline ends. Germline lookup yields CDR1 SQVTM and CDR2 ANQGSEA. CDR3 bases: TGCAGCGTCGGCGCTGACGAGCAGTACTTC. Its translation is CSVGADEQYF.

The chain uses TRBV9 and TRBJ2-1; the D call may be TRBD1 or TRBD2 (6 bases each). This CDR3 has 20 amino acids. V lost 3 bases, J lost 0 bases, and 25 bases lay in between. From germline, CDR1 is SGDLS and CDR2 YYNGEE. CDR3 in DNA: TGTGCCAGCAGCGGTCCCGGGGGCACAGGAGTTACTGGCTCCTACAATGAGCAGTTCTTC. Translation: CASSGPGGTGVTGSYNEQFF. The variable domain in full, with the rest retrieved from reference TRBV9 and TRBJ2-1, is DSGVTQTPKHLITATGQRVTLRCSPRSGDLSVYWYQQSLDQGLQFLIQYYNGEERAKGNILERFSAQQFPDLHSELNLSSLELGDSALYFCASSGPGGTGVTGSYNEQFFGPGTRLTVL.

This clonotype was counted between two and nine times. The chain uses TRBV27 and TRBJ1-1; D gene ambiguous. The CDR3 sequence is 16 residues long. Germline assignment: CDR1 MNHEY and CDR2 SMNVEV (reference sequence). V lost 6 bases and J lost 1, with 18 bases in between. The CDR3 loop reads CASSLTPNSANTEAFF. CDR3 nucleotide sequence: TGTGCCAGCAGCCTTACCCCCAATTCTGCGAACACTGAAGCTTTCTTT.

With respect to this clonotype: A clone one base away is much larger, so this may be a read error. The chain links TRBV5-6 to TRBJ2-1, with a weak D call TRBD1 (6 bases). Germline CDR1 is SGHDT and CDR2 is YYEEEE. This CDR3 region has 15 residues. This chain's CDR3 is CASSPTGSSYNEQSF. CDR3 bases: TGTGCCAGCAGCCCAACAGGGAGCTCCTACAATGAGCAGTCCTTC. The full variable domain, rest sourced from reference TRBV5-6 and TRBJ2-1, is DAGVTQSPTHLIKTRGQQVTLRCSPKSGHDTVSWYQQALGQGPQFIFQYYEEEERQRGNFPDRFSGHQFPNYSSELNVNALLLGDSALYLCASSPTGSSYNEQSFGPGTRLTVL.

A few counts support this clonotype. The rearrangement uses TRBV2 and TRBJ2-2; D is possibly TRBD2 (7 bases). Between the trimmed V and J ends, which lost 10 bases and 2 bases, there was a span of 17 bases. Germline CDR1 and CDR2: SNHLY and FYNNEI. The CDR3 is made up of 15 amino acids. The DNA for the CDR3 is TGTGCCACCCAACCGGGGGGCCGTAACACCGGGGAGCTGTTTTTT. Protein product: CATQPGGRNTGELFF.

This clonotype was seen ten or more times. The chain recombines TRBV6-4 with TRBJ2-3; maybe TRBD2 (5 bases). This CDR3 contains 15 residues. CDR1 MRHNA and CDR2 SNTAGT come from the germline V gene. The V end was cut by 8 bases, the J end by 0 bases, with 15 bases between. Here the CDR3 DNA reads TGTGCCAGCGCTCCCTCGAGCGGAAGCACAGATACGCAGTATTTT. Amino acids: CASAPSSGSTDTQYF.

This clonotype has ten or more counts. The chain combines TRBV14 with TRBJ2-1; the D call may be TRBD1 or TRBD2 (5 bases each). The V end was cut by 1 base, the J end by 9 bases, with 10 bases between. Germline V gene sequence: CDR1 SGHDN, CDR2 FVKESK. The CDR3 covers 13 residues. This CDR3 is CASSQGVGTEQFF. CDR3 DNA sequence: TGTGCCAGCAGCCAAGGGGTCGGGACTGAGCAGTTCTTC.

On this clonotype itself: Because it lacks the conserved phenylalanine or tryptophan at the end, this CDR3 is likely a read error. The limits of the CDR3 on the DNA are not certain, so only TCRdb's listed CDR3 is given. The chain employs TRBV24-1 and TRBJ2-1; the table calls TRBD1, which could not be checked here. With termini counted, the CDR3 has 19 amino acids. Germline CDR1 and CDR2: KGHDR and SFDVKD. The CDR3 is CATSDFSGDRVWSYNEQLL.

The J gene is TRBJ1-5, the V gene TRBV20-1; D is undetermined. Trimming pared 1 base from V and 6 bases from J, leaving 10 bases between. This CDR3 region has 13 residues. CDR1 is DFQATT and CDR2 is SNEGSKA in the germline V gene (reference sequence). The CDR3 sequence: CSARGSSGQPQHF. The CDR3 DNA sequence: TGCAGTGCTAGAGGATCTAGCGGTCAGCCCCAGCATTTT.

This clonotype was counted between two and nine times. Being one base from a much bigger clone, this may be a read error. The chain couples TRBV20-1 to TRBJ2-1; TRBD2 might be the D (5 bases). This CDR3 region has 12 residues. Germline V lookup: CDR1 DFQATT, CDR2 SNEGSKA (reference sequence). The CDR3 is CSASPDTRIWSF. CDR3 DNA: TGCAGTGCTAGCCCCGATACTAGAATCTGGTCCTTC.

The chain employs TRBV7-6 and TRBJ1-6, with a weak D call TRBD1 (6 bases). Germline V gene data show CDR1 as SGHVS and CDR2 as FNYEAQ. Trimming took 9 bases from V and 6 from J, leaving 24 bases between them. This CDR3 has 17 residues. The CDR3 loop reads CASRGGRGRDINSPLHF. Written as DNA, the CDR3 is TGTGCCAGTCGAGGGGGTAGAGGCAGGGATATTAATTCACCCCTCCACTTT. Full variable domain (rest looked up from reference TRBV7-6 and TRBJ1-6): GAGVSQSPRYKVTKRGQDVALRCDPISGHVSLYWYRQALGQGPEFLTYFNYEAQQDKSGLPNDRFSAERPEGSISTLTIQRTEQRDSAMYRCASRGGRGRDINSPLHFGNGTRLTVT.

Comment on this clonotype: Since a much larger clone is just one base distant, this may be a read error. The V call is TRBV6-2 or TRBV6-3, the J call TRBJ1-5; D remains unclear. The CDR3 contains 14 residues. Per the germline V gene, CDR1 is MNHEY and CDR2 is SVGEGT. CDR3 residues: CASSYASSNRPQHF. The CDR3 nucleotides read TGTGCCAGCAGTTACGCGTCAAGCAATCGGCCCCAGCATTTT.